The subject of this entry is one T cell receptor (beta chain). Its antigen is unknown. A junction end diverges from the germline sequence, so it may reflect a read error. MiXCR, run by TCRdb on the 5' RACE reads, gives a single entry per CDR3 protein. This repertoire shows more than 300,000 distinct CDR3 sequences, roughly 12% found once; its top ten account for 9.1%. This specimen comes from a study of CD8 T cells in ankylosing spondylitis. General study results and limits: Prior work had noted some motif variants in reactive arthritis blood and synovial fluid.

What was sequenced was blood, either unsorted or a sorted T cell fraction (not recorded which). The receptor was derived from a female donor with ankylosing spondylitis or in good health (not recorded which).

The CDR3 DNA reads TGCAGTACTAGAGATCTGGGGATAGCGGGTTTCGGTGGGGAGCTGTTCTTT. Its translation: CSTRDLGIAGFGGELFF. The gene calls are TRBV20-1 and TRBJ2-2, with 7 bases matching TRBD2. Germline CDR1 DFQATT, CDR2 SNEGSKA (reference sequence). The length of the CDR3 is 17 residues.